The TCR beta chain described here comes from a study of blood T cell repertoires in COVID-19. Study summary: The United States, Italy and Spain supplied acute and convalescent COVID-19 samples. T cells, B-cell-depleted T cells, or PBMCs provided the cDNA or gDNA that served as material.

Trimming took 5 bases from V and 7 from J; bases not matched to a gene: 4. The CDR3 loop spans 14 amino acids. Germline V gene data show CDR1 as SGHTA and CDR2 as FQGTGA. Per the authors' pipeline: Reference gene primer amplification yielded estimated nucleated cell counts. TCRdb keeps only in-frame clones here, not all; method: immunoSEQ multiplex PCR. The DNA was the basis for D and trimming; V, J and clone size are from that table. Here the sample spans roughly 200,000 clones, roughly 76% being singletons. Material: peripheral blood. The chain carries TRBV7-3 and TRBJ2-4, with 11 nucleotides matching TRBD2. The sequence was obtained from a woman aged 45 to 65 with active or convalescent COVID-19. Here the CDR3 reads CASSHSGGDNIQYF. The CDR3 DNA is TGTGCCAGCAGCCATAGCGGGGGGGATAACATTCAGTACTTC.